Shown below are 11 T cell receptor beta chains from a single sample sequenced in a study of vaccination effects on CD4 cells after COVID-19. Before sequencing took place, the ViraFEST assay used viral peptide pools to expand antigen-specific CD4+ T cells. With roughly nine days of culture completed, CD4+ T cells were isolated. Among the vaccine recipients, none had a prior SARS-CoV-2 infection, and nucleocapsid antibodies were negative. Produced via immunoSEQ multiplex PCR; TCRdb's table is partial and in-frame only. The profile shows around 25,000 clones, over 60% of them singletons. These TCRs are of unknown antigen specificity. The sequenced sample was CD4+ T cells from PBMCs cultured with HCoV-NL63 spike peptides, obtained before COVID-19 vaccination. The receptor source for this set is a human donor who received a COVID-19 vaccine.

The gene calls are TRBV12-3 or TRBV12-4 and TRBJ1-1; D not certain. This CDR3 comprises 13 residues. With 3 bases removed from V and 8 bases from J, the gap between germline ends came to 13 bases. The DNA for the CDR3 is TGTGCCAGCAGTTTTGGAGGTTACGGGGAAGCTTTCTTT. It codes for CASSFGGYGEAFF.

This clone has a handful of counts. The chain combines TRBV5-4 with TRBJ1-2; D not resolved. Germline CDR1 and CDR2: SGHNT and YYREEE (reference sequence). Between the trimmed V and J ends, which lost 0 bases and 5 bases, there was a span of 2 bases. The CDR3 is 11 amino acids. In DNA form, the CDR3 reads TGTGCCAGCAGCTTGGAATATGGCTACACCTTC. It codes for CASSLEYGYTF.

This clone was seen a single time. The V call is TRBV5-1, the J call TRBJ1-2; maybe TRBD1 (6 bases). This CDR3 contains 13 residues. Trimming pared 4 bases from V and 8 bases from J, leaving 15 bases between. Germline CDR1 reads SGHRS; CDR2 reads YFSETQ. The DNA for the CDR3 is TGCGCCAGCAGCCCGGGGGCAGGGAAGGGCTACACCTTC. This gives the protein CASSPGAGKGYTF.

V gene TRBV11-2 combines with J gene TRBJ2-3; possible D gene TRBD1, 5 bases. The CDR3 runs 13 residues. Germline V gene lookup returns CDR1 SGHAT and CDR2 FQNNGV. CDR3 region: CAARGGGTDTQYF. CDR3 nucleotides: TGTGCAGCAAGGGGCGGTGGCACAGATACGCAGTATTTT.

A few counts support this clone. The chain has TRBV30 and TRBJ1-5, with a possible D match to TRBD1 (6 bases). CDR1 is GTSNPN and CDR2 is SVGIG in the germline V gene (reference sequence). The CDR3 spans 15 residues. Deletions cut 2 bases from V and 6 bases from J, with 17 bases between. The CDR3 is CAWSRDEGGTQPQHF. CDR3 nucleotides: TGTGCCTGGAGTCGGGACGAAGGGGGGACTCAGCCCCAGCATTTT.

This chain uses TRBV7-8 with TRBJ1-2; D possibly corresponds to TRBD1 (6 bases). In germline, CDR1 is SGHVS, CDR2 FQNEAQ. V lost 5 bases and J lost 3, with 16 bases in between. The CDR3 is made up of 15 amino acids. The CDR3 sequence is CASSGSGGQDYGYTF. The CDR3 DNA is TGTGCCAGCAGCGGAAGCGGGGGGCAGGACTATGGCTACACCTTC.

V is TRBV14 and J is TRBJ2-7; 7 nucleotides match TRBD2. J gave up 6 bases and V 5 bases, and 7 bases lay outside the gene matches. Germline values: CDR1 SGHDN, CDR2 FVKESK. CDR3 length: 13 amino acids. CDR3 DNA: TGTGCCAGCAGCGAAGTGGGACTACGCGAGCAGTACTTC. Its protein product is CASSEVGLREQYF.

The chain combines TRBV7-8 with TRBJ2-7; D is ambiguous. V lost 0 bases and J 0 bases, leaving 12 bases between the germline ends. This CDR3 comprises 16 residues. The V gene's germline CDR1 is SGHVS and CDR2 FQNEAQ. The CDR3 spells CASSLANLVLSYEQYF. CDR3 bases: TGTGCCAGCAGCTTAGCCAACCTTGTGCTCTCCTACGAGCAGTACTTC.

This clone has just a few counts. This chain uses TRBV10-1 with TRBJ2-2; no definite D call. Trimming took off 5 bases at V and 7 bases at J, with 11 bases between the two ends. Looked up from germline, CDR1 is WNHNN and CDR2 is SYGVQD (reference sequence). The CDR3 runs 13 residues. The CDR3 loop is CASSQQLNGELFF. In DNA, the CDR3 is TGCGCCAGCAGTCAGCAGCTCAACGGGGAGCTGTTTTTT.

The V and J genes are TRBV2 and TRBJ1-6, with TRBD1 matching over 9 bases. Germline values: CDR1 SNHLY, CDR2 FYNNEI. The CDR3 consists of 14 residues. The J segment lost 7 bases and the V segment lost 6 bases, leaving 4 bases of the junction unmatched. The CDR3 spells CASSLDRGNSPLHF. CDR3 DNA: TGTGCCAGCAGCCTTGACAGGGGGAATTCACCCCTCCACTTT.

This chain joins TRBV15 and TRBJ2-5; D remains unclear. The germline CDR1 and CDR2 sequences are LNHNV and YYDKDF (reference sequence). V shed 0 bases and J shed 5 bases, with 4 bases lying between them. The CDR3 spans 12 residues. The CDR3 sequence: CATSRDWETQYF. CDR3 bases: TGTGCCACCAGCAGAGATTGGGAGACCCAGTACTTC.